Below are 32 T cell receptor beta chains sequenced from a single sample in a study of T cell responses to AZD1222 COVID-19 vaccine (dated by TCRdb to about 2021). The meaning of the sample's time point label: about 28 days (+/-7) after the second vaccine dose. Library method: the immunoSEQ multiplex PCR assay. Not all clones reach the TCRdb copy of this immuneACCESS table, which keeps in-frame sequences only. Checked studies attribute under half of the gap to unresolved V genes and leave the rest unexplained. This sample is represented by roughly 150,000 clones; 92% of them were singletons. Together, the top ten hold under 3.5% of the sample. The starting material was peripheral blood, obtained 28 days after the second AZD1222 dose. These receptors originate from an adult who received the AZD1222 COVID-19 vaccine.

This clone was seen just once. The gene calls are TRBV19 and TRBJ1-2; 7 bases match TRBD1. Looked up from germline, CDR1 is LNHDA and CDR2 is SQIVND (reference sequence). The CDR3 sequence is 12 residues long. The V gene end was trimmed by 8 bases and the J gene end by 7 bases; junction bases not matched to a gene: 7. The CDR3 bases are TGTGCCAGTCGGCAGGGGGAAGGTGGCTACACCTTC. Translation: CASRQGEGGYTF.

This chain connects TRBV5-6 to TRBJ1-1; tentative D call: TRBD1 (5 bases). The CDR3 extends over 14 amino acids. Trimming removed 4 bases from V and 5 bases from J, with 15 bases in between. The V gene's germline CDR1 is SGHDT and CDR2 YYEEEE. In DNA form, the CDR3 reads TGTGCCAGCAGCCCCTGGACCCGGGGGACTGAAGCTTTCTTT. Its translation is CASSPWTRGTEAFF. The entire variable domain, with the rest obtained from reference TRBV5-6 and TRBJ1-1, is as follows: DAGVTQSPTHLIKTRGQQVTLRCSPKSGHDTVSWYQQALGQGPQFIFQYYEEEERQRGNFPDRFSGHQFPNYSSELNVNALLLGDSALYLCASSPWTRGTEAFFGQGTRLTVV.

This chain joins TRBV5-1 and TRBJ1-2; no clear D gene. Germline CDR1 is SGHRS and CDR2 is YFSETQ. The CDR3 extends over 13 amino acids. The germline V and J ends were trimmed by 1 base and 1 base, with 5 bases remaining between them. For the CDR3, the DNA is TGCGCCAGCAGCTTGAGCCGTAACTATGGCTACACCTTC. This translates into CASSLSRNYGYTF.

DNA for the CDR3: TGTGCCAGCAGCCCGACAGGGCCCCTGAAGGAGCAGTACTTC. Translated: CASSPTGPLKEQYF. This rearrangement joins TRBV5-4 to TRBJ2-7; 7 nucleotides agree with TRBD1. Trimming at V came to 4 bases and at J to 7 bases, leaving 11 bases not matched to a gene. The germline gives CDR1 SGHNT, CDR2 YYREEE (reference sequence). CDR3 length: 14 residues.

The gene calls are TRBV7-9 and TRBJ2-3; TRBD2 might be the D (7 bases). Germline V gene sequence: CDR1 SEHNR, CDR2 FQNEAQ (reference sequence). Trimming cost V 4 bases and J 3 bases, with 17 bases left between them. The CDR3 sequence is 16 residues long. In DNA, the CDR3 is TGTGCCAGCAGCTATTATGCGGGGGCGGCTACAGATACGCAGTATTTT. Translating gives CASSYYAGAATDTQYF.

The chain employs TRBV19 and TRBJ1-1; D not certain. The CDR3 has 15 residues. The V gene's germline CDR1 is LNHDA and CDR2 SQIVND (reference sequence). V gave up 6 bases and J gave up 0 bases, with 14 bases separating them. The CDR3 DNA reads TGTGCCAGTAGACCTTTCCTACCCCTGAACACTGAAGCTTTCTTT. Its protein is CASRPFLPLNTEAFF. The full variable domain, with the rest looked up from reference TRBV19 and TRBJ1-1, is DGGITQSPKYLFRKEGQNVTLSCEQNLNHDAMYWYRQDPGQGLRLIYYSQIVNDFQKGDIAEGYSVSREKKESFPLTVTSAQKNPTAFYLCASRPFLPLNTEAFFGQGTRLTVV.

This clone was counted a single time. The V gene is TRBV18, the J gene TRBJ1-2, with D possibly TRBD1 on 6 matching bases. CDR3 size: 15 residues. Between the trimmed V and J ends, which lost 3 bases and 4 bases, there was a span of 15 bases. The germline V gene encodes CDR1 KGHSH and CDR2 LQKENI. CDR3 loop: CASSPYQDSLYGYTF. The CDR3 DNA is TGTGCCAGCTCACCGTATCAGGACAGCCTCTATGGCTACACCTTC.

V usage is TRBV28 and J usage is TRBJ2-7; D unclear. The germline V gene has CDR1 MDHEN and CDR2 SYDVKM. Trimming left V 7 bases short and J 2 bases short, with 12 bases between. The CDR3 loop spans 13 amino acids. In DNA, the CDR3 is TGTGCCAGCACCAGCCATGGGACCTACGAGCAGTACTTC. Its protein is CASTSHGTYEQYF.

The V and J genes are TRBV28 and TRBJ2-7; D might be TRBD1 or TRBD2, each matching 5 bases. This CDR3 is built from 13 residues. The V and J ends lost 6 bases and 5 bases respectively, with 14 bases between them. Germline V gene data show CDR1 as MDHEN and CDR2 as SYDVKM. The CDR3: CASRRGTYDEQYF. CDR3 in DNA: TGTGCCAGCAGGCGAGGGACGTACGACGAGCAGTACTTC.

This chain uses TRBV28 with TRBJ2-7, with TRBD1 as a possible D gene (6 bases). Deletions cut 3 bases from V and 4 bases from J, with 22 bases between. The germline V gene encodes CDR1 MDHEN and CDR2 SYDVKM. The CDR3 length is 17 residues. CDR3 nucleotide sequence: TGTGCCAGCAGTTTCCGCGACAGGCGATGGCTAGGATACGAGCAGTACTTC. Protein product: CASSFRDRRWLGYEQYF.

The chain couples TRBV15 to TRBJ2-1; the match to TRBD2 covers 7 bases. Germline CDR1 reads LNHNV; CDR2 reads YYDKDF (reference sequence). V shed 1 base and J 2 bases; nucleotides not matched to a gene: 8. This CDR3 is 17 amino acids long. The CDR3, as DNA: TGTGCCACCAGCAGAGCCCCAGCGGGGAGGGCCTACAATGAGCAGTTCTTC. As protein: CATSRAPAGRAYNEQFF.

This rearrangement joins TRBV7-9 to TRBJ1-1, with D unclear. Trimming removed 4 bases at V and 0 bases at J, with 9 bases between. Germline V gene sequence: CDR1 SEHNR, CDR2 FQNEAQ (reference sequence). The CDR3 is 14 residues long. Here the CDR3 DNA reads TGTGCCAGCAGCTCGCTGGCTATGAACACTGAAGCTTTCTTT. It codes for CASSSLAMNTEAFF.

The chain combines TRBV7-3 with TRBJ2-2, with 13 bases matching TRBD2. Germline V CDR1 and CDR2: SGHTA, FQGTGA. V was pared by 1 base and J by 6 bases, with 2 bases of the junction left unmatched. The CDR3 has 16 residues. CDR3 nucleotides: TGTGCCAGCAGCTTAAGACTAGCGGGAGGAGCCGGGGAGCTGTTTTTT. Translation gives CASSLRLAGGAGELFF.

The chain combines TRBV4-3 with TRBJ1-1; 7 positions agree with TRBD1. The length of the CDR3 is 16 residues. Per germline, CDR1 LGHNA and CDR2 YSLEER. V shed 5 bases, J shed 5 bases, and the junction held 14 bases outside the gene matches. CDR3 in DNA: TGCGCCAGCAGCTCCGACTCCCAGGGGGGAAATACTGAAGCTTTCTTT. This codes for CASSSDSQGGNTEAFF.

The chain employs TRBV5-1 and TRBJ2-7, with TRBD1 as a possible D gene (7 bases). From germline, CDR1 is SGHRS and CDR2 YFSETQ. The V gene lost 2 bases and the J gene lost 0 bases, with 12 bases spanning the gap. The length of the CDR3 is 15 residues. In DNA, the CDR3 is TGCGCCAGCAGCTTCGCAGGGGGGATCTCCTACGAGCAGTACTTC. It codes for CASSFAGGISYEQYF.

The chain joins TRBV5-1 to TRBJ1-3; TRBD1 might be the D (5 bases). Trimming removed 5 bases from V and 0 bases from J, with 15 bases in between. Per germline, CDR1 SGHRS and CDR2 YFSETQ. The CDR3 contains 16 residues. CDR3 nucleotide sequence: TGCGCCAGCAGTCATACCGGGACTGCCTCTGGAAACACCATATATTTT. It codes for CASSHTGTASGNTIYF.

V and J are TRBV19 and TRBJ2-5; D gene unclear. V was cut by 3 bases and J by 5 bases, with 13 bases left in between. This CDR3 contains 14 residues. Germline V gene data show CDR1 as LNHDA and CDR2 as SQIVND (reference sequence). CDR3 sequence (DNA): TGTGCCAGTAGTATTGTGGCGCAATGGGAGACCCAGTACTTC. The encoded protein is CASSIVAQWETQYF.

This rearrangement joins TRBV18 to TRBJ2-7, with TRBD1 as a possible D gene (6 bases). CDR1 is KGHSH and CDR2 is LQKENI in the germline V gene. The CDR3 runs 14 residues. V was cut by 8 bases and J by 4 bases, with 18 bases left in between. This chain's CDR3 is CASQADRSPYEQYF. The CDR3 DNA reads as TGTGCCAGCCAGGCGGACAGAAGTCCTTACGAGCAGTACTTC.

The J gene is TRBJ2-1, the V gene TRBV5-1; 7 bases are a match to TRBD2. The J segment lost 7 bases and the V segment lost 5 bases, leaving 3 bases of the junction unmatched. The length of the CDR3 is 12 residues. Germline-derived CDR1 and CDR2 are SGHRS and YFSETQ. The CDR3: CASSWGGNEQFF. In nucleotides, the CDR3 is TGCGCCAGCAGTTGGGGGGGTAATGAGCAGTTCTTC.

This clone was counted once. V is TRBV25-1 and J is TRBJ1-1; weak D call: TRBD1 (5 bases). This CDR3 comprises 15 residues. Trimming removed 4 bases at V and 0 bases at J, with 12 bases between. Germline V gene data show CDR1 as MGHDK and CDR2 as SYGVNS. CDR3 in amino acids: CASSVGAGMNTEAFF. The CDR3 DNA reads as TGTGCCAGCAGTGTCGGGGCAGGAATGAACACTGAAGCTTTCTTT. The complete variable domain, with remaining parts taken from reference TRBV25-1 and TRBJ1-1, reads EADIYQTPRYLVIGTGKKITLECSQTMGHDKMYWYQQDPGMELHLIHYSYGVNSTEKGDLSSESTVSRIRTEHFPLTLESARPSHTSQYLCASSVGAGMNTEAFFGQGTRLTVV.

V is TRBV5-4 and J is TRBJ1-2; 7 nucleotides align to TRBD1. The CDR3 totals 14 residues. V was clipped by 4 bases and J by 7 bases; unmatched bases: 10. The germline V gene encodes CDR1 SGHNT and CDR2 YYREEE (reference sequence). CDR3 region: CASSASTGSIGYTF. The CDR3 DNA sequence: TGTGCCAGCAGCGCCTCGACAGGGTCTATTGGCTACACCTTC.

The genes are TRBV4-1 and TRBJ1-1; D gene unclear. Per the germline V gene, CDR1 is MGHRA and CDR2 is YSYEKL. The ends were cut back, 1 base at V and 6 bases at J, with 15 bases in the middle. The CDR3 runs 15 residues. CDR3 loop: CASSQGRPGSAEAFF. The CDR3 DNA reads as TGCGCCAGCAGCCAAGGCCGACCGGGCTCGGCTGAAGCTTTCTTT.

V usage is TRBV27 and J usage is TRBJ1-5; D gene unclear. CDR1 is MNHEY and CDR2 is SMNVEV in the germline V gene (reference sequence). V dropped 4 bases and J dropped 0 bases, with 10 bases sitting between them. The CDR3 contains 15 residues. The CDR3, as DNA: TGTGCCAGCAGTTCCGATATTTATAGCAATCAGCCCCAGCATTTT. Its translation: CASSSDIYSNQPQHF.

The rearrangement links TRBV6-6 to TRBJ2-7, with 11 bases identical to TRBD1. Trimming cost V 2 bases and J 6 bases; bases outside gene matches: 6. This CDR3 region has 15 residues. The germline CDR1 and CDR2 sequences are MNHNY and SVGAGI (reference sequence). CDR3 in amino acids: CASSYRGQGVLEQYF. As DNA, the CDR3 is TGTGCCAGCAGTTACCGGGGACAGGGGGTACTCGAGCAGTACTTC.

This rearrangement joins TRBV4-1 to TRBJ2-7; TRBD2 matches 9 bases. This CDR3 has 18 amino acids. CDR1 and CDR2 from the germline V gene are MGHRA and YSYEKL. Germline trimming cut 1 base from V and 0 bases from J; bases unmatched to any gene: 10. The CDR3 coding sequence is TGCGCCAGCAGCCAAGTCCATACTAGCGGGTTTACCTCCTACGAGCAGTACTTC. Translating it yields CASSQVHTSGFTSYEQYF.

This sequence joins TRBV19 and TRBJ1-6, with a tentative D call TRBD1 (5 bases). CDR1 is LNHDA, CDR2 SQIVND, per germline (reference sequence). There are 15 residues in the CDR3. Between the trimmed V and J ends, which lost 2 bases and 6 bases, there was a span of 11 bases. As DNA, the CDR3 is TGTGCCAGTAGTATATCGGGGCAGTTTAATTCACCCCTCCACTTT. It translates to CASSISGQFNSPLHF.

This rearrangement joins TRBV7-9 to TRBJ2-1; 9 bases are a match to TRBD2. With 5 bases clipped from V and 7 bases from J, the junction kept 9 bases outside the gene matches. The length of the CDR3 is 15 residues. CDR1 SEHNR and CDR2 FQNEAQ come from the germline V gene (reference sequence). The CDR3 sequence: CASSPGTSRGNEQFF. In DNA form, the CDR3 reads TGTGCCAGCAGCCCCGGGACTAGCAGGGGGAATGAGCAGTTCTTC.

For the CDR3, the DNA is TGTGCCAGCAGTCCCGGGACTAGCGGGGCCCAAGAGACCCAGTACTTC. Encoded protein: CASSPGTSGAQETQYF. The gene calls are TRBV28 and TRBJ2-5; TRBD2 matches 13 bases. The trim removed 5 bases at V and 1 base at J, leaving 4 bases unmatched. Germline values: CDR1 MDHEN, CDR2 SYDVKM. The CDR3 covers 16 residues.

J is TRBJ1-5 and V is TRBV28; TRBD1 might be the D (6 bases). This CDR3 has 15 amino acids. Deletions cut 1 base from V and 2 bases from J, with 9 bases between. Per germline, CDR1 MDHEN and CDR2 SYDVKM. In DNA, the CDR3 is TGTGCCAGCAGTTTATTTGCAGGGGGCAATCAGCCCCAGCATTTT. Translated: CASSLFAGGNQPQHF.

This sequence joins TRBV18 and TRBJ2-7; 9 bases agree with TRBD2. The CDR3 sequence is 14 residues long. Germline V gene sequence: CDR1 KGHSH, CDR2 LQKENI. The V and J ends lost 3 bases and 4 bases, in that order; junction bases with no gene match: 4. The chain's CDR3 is CASSPGLASYEQYF. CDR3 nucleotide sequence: TGTGCCAGCTCACCGGGACTAGCCTCTTACGAGCAGTACTTC. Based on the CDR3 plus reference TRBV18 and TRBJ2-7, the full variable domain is NAGVMQNPRHLVRRRGQEARLRCSPMKGHSHVYWYRQLPEEGLKFMVYLQKENIIDESGMPKERFSAEFPKEGPSILRIQQVVRGDSAAYFCASSPGLASYEQYFGPGTRLTVT.

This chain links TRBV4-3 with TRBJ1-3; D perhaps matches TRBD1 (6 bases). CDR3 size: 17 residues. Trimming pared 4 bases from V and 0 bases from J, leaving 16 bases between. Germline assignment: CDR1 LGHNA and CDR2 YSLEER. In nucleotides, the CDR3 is TGCGCCAGCAGCCTACTTCGGACAGCATTCTCTGGAAACACCATATATTTT. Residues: CASSLLRTAFSGNTIYF.

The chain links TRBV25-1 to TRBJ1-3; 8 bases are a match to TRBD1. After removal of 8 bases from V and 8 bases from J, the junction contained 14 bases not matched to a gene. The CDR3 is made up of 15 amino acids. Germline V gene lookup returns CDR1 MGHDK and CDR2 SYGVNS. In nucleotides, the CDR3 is TGTGCCAGCGCCACCCCCGGACAGGGAAGAGACACCATATATTTT. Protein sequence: CASATPGQGRDTIYF.